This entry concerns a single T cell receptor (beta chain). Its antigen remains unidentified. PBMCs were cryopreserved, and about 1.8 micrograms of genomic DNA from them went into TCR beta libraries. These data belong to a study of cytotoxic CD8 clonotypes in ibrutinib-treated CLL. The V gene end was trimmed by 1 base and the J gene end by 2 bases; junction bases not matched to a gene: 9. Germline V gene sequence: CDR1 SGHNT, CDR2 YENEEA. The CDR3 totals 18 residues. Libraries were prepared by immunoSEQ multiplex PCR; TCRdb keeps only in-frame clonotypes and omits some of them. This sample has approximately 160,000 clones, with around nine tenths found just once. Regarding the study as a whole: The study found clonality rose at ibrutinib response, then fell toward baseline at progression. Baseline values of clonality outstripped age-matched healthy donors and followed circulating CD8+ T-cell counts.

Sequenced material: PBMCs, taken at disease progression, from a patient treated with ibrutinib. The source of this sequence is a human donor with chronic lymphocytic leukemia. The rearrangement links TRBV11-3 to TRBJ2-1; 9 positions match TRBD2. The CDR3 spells CASSLGVAGVGTYNEQFF. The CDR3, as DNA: TGTGCCAGCAGCTTAGGGGTAGCGGGAGTTGGGACCTACAATGAGCAGTTCTTC.